The entry below describes one T cell receptor (beta chain). No antigen is known for it. Qualities for individual bases were not recorded, and no much larger clone is one base off. The sample belongs to a study of yellow fever vaccine responses in identical twins (dated by TCRdb to the late 2010s). Broadly, across the study: The study precisely tracked vaccine-responding T cell clones in identical twins. The paper's findings and limits, for the study overall: According to the authors, the vaccine-induced T cell response in identical twins seemed to be partly convergent and partly specific to each individual.

Trimming removed 10 bases from V and 1 base from J, leaving 12 bases between the germline ends. The CDR3 sequence holds 13 residues, the cysteine and phenylalanine included. Left in the record is the CDR3 DNA by itself, 39 bases read in frame from the first base. The germline V gene yields KGHDR for CDR1 and SFDVKD for CDR2. Preparation of the library involved RT-PCR. TCRdb records Illumina HiSeq 2500 as the sequencer. TCRdb trimmed the raw reads at Q25, called clones with MiXCR and kept productive beta chains. All rows with the same CDR3 protein become a single entry with the most common DNA and genes. A total of roughly 4,700 distinct CDR3 sequences appear in this sample, over 75% of them only once. Approximately 2.1% of the sample is in the top ten clones.

Sample: T cells from blood (PBMCs), unsorted or a sorted subset (not recorded which), taken before or after yellow fever vaccination (not recorded which). This TCR came from a woman aged 18-29 years who received the yellow fever vaccine. Donor details come from another sample of the same person, matched by shared clones. Recombination linked TRBV24-1 to TRBJ1-1, with no confidently assigned D gene. The sequenced DNA: TGTGCCACGTCCTTGGGCGCGAACACTGAAGCTTTCTTT. The encoded protein is CATSLGANTEAFF.